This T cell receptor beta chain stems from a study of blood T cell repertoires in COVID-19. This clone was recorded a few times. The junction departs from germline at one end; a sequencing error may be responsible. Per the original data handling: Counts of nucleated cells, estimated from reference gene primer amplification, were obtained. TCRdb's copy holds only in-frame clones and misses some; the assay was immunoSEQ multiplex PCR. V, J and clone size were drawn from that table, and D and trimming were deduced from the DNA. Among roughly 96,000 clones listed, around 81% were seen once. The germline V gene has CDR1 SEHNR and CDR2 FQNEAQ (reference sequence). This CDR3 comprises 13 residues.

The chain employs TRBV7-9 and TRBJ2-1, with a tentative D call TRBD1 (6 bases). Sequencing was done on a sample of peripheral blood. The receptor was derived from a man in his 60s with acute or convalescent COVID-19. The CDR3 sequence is CASSLAGDRSTIF. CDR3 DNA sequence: TGTGCCAGCAGCTTAGCCGGCGACAGGTCAACGATCTTC.